This section outlines one TCR beta chain sequence together with its context. No cognate antigen has been identified for it. The record has no base qualities; no much larger clone is one base away. The data were taken from a study of T cells in Graves' hyperthyroidism and ophthalmopathy (dated by TCRdb to between 2019 and 2020). At the level of the whole study: Peripheral blood was sampled at the time of initial diagnosis, prior to any treatment. A discovery cohort of about 95 patients, roughly 43 with Graves' ophthalmopathy and roughly 59 with stable Graves' hyperthyroidism, was used to find distinguishing TCR V-J signatures. An independent validation cohort of 18 to 20 hyperthyroidism patients and about 15 patients who later progressed to ophthalmopathy tested prospective prediction of ophthalmopathy. For training and testing, the 110 or so patients in the discovery cohort were randomly divided in a 7:3 ratio. In several Graves' hyperthyroidism patients, the study also compared T-cell repertoires from thyroid tissue with T-cell repertoires from blood. After blood sampling, hyperthyroidism patients were treated with methimazole at a starting dose of 30 mg daily, and ophthalmopathy patients were treated with high-dose intravenous methylprednisolone. TCR Vbeta CDR3 sequencing of 135 peripheral blood samples (over 40 ophthalmopathy, roughly 74 hyperthyroidism and approximately 17 progressor patients) is reported in the paper.

Beyond this particular receptor, the publication reports: In validation, the model predicted progression to ophthalmopathy with over 65% sensitivity and less than 75% specificity, a median of about six months before onset. No statistical method was used to fix the sample size in advance, and group allocation was not hidden from the investigators. Most expanded thyroid clonotypes (frequency above 0.001) were also detected in blood, a finding suggesting that blood repertoires may reflect thyroid immune responses. A model built on a 13 V-J signature distinguished ophthalmopathy from stable hyperthyroidism, reaching roughly 88% sensitivity and approximately 81% specificity in cross-validation and 80%/75% in testing.

TCR beta CDR3 regions were amplified from RNA transcripts. A first-round RT-PCR of the TCR CDR3 used the HTBI primer set with the Qiagen OneStep RT-PCR kit. Libraries were constructed in a second round of multiplex PCR, after which size selection and purification were carried out. Paired-end sequencing of the libraries was performed with 100 bp reads on an Illumina HiSeq2000. In the authors' own workflow: Raw data were processed with SOAPnuke, discarding reads with adapters, uncalled bases, mean Phred below 15, or no exact constant-primer or identifier match. COPE v1.2.5 was used to merge high-quality paired reads, and clonotypes were defined as unique nucleotide sequences. Clonotypes were aligned to IMGT TRBV, TRBD and TRBJ reference segments using MiTCR v1.1. The analysis included only V-J combinations with a frequency above 0.0001, which together covered 99% to 99.2% of the repertoires. A TCS score was defined as the ratio of F50 (clonal expansion) to E x V (chaos), with BLOSUM62-based TCRdist applied between CDR3 peptides within each V-J. Welch's t-statistics and random forest reduced fewer than 600 V-J features to roughly 13, which were used in a naive Bayes classifier (R e1071). The Morisita-Horn index was used to measure how similar the thyroid and blood repertoires were. TCRdb reworked the public reads: Q25 trimming with fastp, MiXCR clone assembly, productive beta chains retained. Identical CDR3 protein sequences are pooled into one entry, listed with their most common genes and DNA. The V and J calls reflect TCRdb's pipeline rather than the authors' work. This sample comprises roughly 840,000 distinct CDR3 sequences, over 35% of them detected only once. The leading ten clones occupy 7.5% to 9.5% of the sample.

The CDR3, from cysteine to phenylalanine, totals 14 residues. Only the CDR3 region is kept as DNA, spanning 42 bases read in frame from base 1. For CDR1 and CDR2, the germline V gene (reference sequence) lists SEHNR and FQNEAQ. V gives up 2 bases and J gives up 2 bases, and the segment between their germline ends measures 10 bases. Stable Graves' hyperthyroidism was defined as no progression to ophthalmopathy during 18 months of follow-up. Hyperthyroidism patients were aged 18 to 65 years and newly diagnosed, with disease duration of less than 2 months. Any patient with an uncontrolled infection, another autoimmune disease, pregnancy or lactation was excluded. Diagnoses were based on clinical symptoms, serum thyroxine and TRAb, thyroid ultrasound and orbital computed tomography. PBMCs were separated from approximately 9.9 ml of fresh peripheral blood using Ficoll-Paque density gradient centrifugation. Total RNA was extracted with Trizol reagent, and quality was checked on an Agilent 2100 Bioanalyzer.

The V and J segments used are TRBV7-9 and TRBJ2-7, with the D gene too uncertain to name. The sequencing sample was made of blood. This sequence originates from a man younger than 35 with Graves' hyperthyroidism. The CDR3 is CASSLTTEPYEQYF. Here is the DNA: TGTGCCAGCAGCTTAACAACGGAACCCTACGAGCAGTACTTC.